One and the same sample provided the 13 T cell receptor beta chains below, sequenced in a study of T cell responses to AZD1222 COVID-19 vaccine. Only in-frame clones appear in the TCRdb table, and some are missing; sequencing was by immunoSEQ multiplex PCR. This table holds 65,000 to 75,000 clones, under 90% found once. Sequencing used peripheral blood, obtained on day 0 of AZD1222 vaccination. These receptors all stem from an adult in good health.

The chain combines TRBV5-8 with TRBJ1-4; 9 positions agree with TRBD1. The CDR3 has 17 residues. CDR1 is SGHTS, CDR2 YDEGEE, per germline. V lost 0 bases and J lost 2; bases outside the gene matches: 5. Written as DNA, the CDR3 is TGTGCCAGCAGCTTGGCATATGGACAGGGGACTAATGAAAAACTGTTTTTT. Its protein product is CASSLAYGQGTNEKLFF.

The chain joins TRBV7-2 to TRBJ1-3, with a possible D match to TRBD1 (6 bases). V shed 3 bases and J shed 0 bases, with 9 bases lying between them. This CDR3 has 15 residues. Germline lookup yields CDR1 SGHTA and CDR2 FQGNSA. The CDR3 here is CASSFGTHSGNTIYF. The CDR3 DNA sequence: TGTGCCAGCAGCTTTGGGACACACTCTGGAAACACCATATATTTT.

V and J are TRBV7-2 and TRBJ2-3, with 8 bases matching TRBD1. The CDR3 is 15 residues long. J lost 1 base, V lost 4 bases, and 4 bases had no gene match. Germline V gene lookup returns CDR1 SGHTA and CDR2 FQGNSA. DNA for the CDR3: TGTGCCAGCAGCTGGCCGGGACAGGGCACAGATACGCAGTATTTT. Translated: CASSWPGQGTDTQYF.

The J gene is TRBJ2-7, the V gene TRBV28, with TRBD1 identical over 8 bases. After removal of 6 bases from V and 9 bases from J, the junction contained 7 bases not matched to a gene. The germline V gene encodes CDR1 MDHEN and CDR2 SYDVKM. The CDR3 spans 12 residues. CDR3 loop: CASSPGQGGQYF. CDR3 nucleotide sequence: TGTGCCAGCAGCCCTGGACAGGGCGGGCAGTACTTC.

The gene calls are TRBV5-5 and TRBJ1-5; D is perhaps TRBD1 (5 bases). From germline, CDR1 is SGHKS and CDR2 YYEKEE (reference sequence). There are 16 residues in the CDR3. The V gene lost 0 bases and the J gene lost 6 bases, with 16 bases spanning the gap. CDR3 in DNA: TGTGCCAGCAGCTTGGCAGGACTCATGGGGGGTCAGCCCCAGCATTTT. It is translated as CASSLAGLMGGQPQHF.

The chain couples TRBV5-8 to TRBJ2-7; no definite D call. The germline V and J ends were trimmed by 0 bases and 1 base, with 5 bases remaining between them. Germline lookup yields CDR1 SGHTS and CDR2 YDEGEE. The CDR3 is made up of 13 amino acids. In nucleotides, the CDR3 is TGTGCCAGCAGCTTGGGGCAGTCCTACGAGCAGTACTTC. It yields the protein CASSLGQSYEQYF.

The CDR3 nucleotides read TGTGCCAGCAGCTTCGGCCGGAGAGGCTCACCCCTCCACTTT. As protein: CASSFGRRGSPLHF. The genes are TRBV7-9 and TRBJ1-6, with D unclear. Per the germline V gene, CDR1 is SEHNR and CDR2 is FQNEAQ (reference sequence). V lost 3 bases and J 10 bases, leaving 13 bases between the germline ends. The CDR3 is 14 residues long.

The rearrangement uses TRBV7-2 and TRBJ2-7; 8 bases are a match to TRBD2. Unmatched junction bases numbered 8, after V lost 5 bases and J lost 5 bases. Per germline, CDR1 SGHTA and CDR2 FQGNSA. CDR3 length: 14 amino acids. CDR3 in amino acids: CASSPPGLAHEQYF. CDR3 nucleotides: TGTGCCAGCAGCCCCCCCGGACTAGCCCACGAGCAGTACTTC.

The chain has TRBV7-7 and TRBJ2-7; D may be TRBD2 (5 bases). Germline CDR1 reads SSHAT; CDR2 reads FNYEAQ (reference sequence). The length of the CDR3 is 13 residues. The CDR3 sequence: CASSEGLNYEQYF. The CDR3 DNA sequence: TGTGCTAGCTCCGAGGGTCTAAACTACGAGCAGTACTTC.

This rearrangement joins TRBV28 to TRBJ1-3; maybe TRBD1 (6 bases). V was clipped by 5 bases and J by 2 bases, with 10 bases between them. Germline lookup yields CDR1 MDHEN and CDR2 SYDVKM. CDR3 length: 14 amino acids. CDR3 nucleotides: TGTGCCAGCAGTGGGCAGGGGACTGGAAACACCATATATTTT. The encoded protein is CASSGQGTGNTIYF.

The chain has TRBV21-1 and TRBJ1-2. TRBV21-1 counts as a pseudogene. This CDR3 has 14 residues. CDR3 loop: CASSKEKGFNGYTF. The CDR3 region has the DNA TGTGCCAGCAGCAAAGAAAAGGGATTCAATGGCTACACCTTC.

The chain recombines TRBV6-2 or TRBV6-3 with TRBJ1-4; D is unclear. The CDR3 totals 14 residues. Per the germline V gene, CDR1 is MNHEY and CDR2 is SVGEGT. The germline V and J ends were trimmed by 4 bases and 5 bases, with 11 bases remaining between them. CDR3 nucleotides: TGTGCCAGCAGTTCAGCCCCACCGAATGAAAAACTGTTTTTT. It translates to CASSSAPPNEKLFF.

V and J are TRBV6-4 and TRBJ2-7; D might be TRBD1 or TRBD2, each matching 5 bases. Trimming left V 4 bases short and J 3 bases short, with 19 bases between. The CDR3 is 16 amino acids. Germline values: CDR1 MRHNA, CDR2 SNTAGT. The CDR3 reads CASSAEGPPLHYEQYF. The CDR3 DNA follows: TGTGCCAGCAGTGCAGAGGGGCCTCCTCTCCACTACGAGCAGTACTTC.